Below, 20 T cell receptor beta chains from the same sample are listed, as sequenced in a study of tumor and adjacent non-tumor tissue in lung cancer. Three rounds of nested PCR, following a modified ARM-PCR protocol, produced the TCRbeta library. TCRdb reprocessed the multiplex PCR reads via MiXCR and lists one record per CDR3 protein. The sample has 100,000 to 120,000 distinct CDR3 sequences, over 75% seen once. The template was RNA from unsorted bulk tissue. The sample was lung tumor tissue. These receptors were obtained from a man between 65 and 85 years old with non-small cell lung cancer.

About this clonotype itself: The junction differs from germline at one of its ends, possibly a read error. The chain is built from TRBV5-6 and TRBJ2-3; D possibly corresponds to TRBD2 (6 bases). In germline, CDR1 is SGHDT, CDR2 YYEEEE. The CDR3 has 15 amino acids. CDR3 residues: CVSSLVIGEADTQYF. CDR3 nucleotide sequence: TGTGTCAGCAGCTTGGTGATAGGGGAGGCGGATACGCAGTATTTT.

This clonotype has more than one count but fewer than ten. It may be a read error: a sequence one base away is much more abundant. Written as DNA, the CDR3 is TGTGCCAGCGGCCCCGCGAGGTCGGGCTACGAGCAGTACTTC. It encodes CASGPARSGYEQYF. The J gene is TRBJ2-7, the V gene TRBV13, with unresolved D. In germline, CDR1 is PRHDT, CDR2 FYEKMQ (reference sequence). The CDR3 loop spans 14 amino acids. Trimming took off 8 bases at V and 3 bases at J, with 17 bases between the two ends.

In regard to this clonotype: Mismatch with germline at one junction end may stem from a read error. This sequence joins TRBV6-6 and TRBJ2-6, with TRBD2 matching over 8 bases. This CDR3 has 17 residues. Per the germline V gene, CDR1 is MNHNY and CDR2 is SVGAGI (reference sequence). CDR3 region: CASSIAGKSSGGNVLTF. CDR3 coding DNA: TGTGCCAGCTCAATAGCGGGAAAGTCTTCTGGGGGCAACGTCCTGACTTTC.

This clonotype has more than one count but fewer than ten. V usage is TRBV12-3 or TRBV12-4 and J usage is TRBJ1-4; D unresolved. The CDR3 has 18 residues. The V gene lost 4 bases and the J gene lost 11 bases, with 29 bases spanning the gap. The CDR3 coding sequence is TGTGCCAGCAGTTCATATTCCCTTTCAACTCGGACGAGGGCTAAACTGTTTTTT. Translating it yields CASSSYSLSTRTRAKLFF.

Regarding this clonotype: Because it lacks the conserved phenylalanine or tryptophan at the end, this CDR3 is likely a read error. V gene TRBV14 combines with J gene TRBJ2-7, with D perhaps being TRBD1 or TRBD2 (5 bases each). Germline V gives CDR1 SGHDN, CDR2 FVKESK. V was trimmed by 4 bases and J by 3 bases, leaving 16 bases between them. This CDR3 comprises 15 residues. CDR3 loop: CASSPWRGTIYEQYL. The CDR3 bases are TGTGCCAGCAGCCCCTGGAGAGGGACGATCTACGAGCAGTACTTA.

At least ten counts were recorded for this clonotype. CDR3 DNA sequence: TGTGCCAGCAGGCTGGGACAGATCTATCAGCCCCAGCATTTT. Translating it yields CASRLGQIYQPQHF. The rearrangement links TRBV6-2 or TRBV6-3 to TRBJ1-5; 7 positions match TRBD1. In germline, CDR1 is MNHEY, CDR2 SVGEGT. V lost 6 bases, J lost 5 bases, and 7 bases stayed unmatched. The CDR3 totals 14 residues.

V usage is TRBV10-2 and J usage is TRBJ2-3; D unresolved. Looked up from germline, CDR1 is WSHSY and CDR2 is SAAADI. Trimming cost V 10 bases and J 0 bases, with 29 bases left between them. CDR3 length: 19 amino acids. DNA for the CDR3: TGCGCCAACATGGACGGAAAAACGGCTAGATTCCTTAGCACAGATACGCAGTATTTT. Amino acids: CANMDGKTARFLSTDTQYF.

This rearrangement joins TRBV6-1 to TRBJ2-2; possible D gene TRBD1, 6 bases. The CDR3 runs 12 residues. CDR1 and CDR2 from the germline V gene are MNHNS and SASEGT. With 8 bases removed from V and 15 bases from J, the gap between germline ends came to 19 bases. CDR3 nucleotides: TGTGCCAGCTTTGGGGCGCCCGGGGACATGTTTTTT. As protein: CASFGAPGDMFF.

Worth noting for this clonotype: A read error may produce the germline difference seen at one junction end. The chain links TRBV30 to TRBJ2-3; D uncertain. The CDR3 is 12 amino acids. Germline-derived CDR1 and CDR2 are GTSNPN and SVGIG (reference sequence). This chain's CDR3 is CACRFVSYTQYF. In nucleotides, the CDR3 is TGTGCCTGCAGATTCGTTTCATATACACAGTATTTT.

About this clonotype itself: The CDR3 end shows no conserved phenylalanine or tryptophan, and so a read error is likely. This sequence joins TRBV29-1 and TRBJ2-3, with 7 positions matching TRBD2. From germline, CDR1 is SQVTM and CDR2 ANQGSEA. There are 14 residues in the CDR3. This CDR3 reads CSVVPWDYTDTQYL. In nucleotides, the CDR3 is TGTAGCGTTGTCCCATGGGACTACACAGATACGCAGTATCTT.

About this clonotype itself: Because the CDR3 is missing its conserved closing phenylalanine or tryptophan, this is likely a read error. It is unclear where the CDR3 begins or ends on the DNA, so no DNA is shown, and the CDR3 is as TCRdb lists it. This chain's CDR3 is CASKAGTAFNSFL. This rearrangement joins TRBV12-3 or TRBV12-4 to TRBJ2-1; the D segment call TRBD2 is taken from the table without a DNA check. A total of 13 residues make up the CDR3, ends included.

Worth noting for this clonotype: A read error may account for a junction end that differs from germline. The CDR3 sequence: CSVAGTSSIDTQYF. The CDR3 coding sequence is TGCAGCGTCGCTGGAACATCTAGCATAGATACGCAGTATTTT. The rearrangement links TRBV29-1 to TRBJ2-3; a possible D gene is TRBD2 (5 bases). Germline CDR1 and CDR2: SQVTM and ANQGSEA. The CDR3 sequence is 14 residues long.

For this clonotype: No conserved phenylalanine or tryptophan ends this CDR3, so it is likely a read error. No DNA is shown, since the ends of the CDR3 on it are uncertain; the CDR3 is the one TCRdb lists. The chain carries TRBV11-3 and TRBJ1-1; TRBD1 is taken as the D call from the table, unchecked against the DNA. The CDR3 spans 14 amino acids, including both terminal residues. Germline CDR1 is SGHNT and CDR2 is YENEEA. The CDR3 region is CASTRTGAFTETFS.

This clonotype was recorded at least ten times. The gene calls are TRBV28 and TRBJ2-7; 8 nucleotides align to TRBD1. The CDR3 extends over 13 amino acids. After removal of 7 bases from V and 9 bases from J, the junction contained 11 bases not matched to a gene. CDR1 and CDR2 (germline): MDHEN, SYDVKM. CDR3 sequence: CASTGTGELGQYF. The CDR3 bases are TGTGCCAGCACAGGGACAGGTGAGCTCGGGCAGTACTTC.

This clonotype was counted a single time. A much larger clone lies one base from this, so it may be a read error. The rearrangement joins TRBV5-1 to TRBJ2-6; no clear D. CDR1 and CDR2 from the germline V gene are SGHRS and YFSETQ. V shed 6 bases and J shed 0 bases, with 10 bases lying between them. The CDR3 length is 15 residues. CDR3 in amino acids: CASKSGRSGANVLTF. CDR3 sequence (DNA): TGCGCCAGCAAGTCCGGGCGCTCTGGGGCCAACGTCCTGACTTTC.

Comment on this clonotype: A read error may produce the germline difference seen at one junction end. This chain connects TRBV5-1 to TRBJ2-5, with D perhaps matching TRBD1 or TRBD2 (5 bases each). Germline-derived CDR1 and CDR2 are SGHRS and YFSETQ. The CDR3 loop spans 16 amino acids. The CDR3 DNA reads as TGCGCCAACAGCAGCCGGGACGGACGGTCCCTAGAGACTCAGTACTTC. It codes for CANSSRDGRSLETQYF.

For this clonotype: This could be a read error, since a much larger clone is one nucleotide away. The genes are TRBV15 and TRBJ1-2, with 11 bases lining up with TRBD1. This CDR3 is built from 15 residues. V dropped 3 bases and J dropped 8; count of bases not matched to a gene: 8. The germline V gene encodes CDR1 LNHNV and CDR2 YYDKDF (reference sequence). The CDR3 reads CATSSGGQGARGYTF. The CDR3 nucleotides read TGTGCCACCAGCAGTGGAGGACAGGGGGCTAGAGGCTACACCTTC.

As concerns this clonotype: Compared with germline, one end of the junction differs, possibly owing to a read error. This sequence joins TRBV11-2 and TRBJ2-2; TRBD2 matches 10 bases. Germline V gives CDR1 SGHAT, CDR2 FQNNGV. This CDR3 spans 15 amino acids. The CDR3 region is CVSSPRAGGTGKLFF. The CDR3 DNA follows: TGTGTCAGCAGCCCCCGAGCGGGGGGGACCGGGAAGCTGTTTTTT.

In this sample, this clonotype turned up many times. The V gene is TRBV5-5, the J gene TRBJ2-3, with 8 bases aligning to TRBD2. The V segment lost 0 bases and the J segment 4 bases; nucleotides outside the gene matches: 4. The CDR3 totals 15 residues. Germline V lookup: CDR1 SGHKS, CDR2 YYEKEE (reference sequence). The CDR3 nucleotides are TGTGCCAGCAGCTTGGACGGGGGGGCTCCAGATACGCAGTATTTT. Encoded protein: CASSLDGGAPDTQYF.

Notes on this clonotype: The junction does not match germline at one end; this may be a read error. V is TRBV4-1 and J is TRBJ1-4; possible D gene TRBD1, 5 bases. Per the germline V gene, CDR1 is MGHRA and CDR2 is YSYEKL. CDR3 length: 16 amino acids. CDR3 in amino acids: CASSQTPSGDNEKLLF. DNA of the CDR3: TGCGCCAGCAGCCAAACCCCCTCGGGGGATAATGAAAAACTGCTTTTT.